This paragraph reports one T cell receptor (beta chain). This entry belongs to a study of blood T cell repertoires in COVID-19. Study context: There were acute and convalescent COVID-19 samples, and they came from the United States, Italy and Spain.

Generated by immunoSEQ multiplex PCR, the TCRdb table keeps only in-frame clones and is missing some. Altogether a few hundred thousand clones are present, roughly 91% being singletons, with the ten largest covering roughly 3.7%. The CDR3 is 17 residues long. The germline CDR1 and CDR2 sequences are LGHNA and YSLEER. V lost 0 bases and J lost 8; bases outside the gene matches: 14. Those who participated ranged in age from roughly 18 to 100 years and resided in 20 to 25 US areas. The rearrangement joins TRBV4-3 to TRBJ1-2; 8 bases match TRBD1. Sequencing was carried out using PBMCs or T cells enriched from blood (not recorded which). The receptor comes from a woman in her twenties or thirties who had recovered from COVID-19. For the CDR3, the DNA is TGCGCCAGCAGCCAAGATGACTCAGGGGGCGTTGCTAGGGGCTACACCTTC. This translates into CASSQDDSGGVARGYTF.